This TCR beta chain was sequenced in a study of T cell repertoires in cytomegalovirus infection. Background on the study: Signatures in public TCR beta sequences pointed to both CMV infection and matching HLA type.

Each CDR3 protein is one row after TCRdb ran MiXCR on the reads. The repertoire holds approximately 400,000 distinct CDR3 sequences, with roughly 31% as singletons. Germline CDR1 and CDR2: MNHNY and SVGAGI (reference sequence). This CDR3 is 13 amino acids long. V was pared by 6 bases and J by 8 bases, with 11 bases between. The sequenced sample consisted of PBMCs. The TCR was taken from a human donor in good health (CMV status not recorded). Some clones in this sample may be carry-over from other donors' samples. The chain joins TRBV6-6 to TRBJ1-6, with TRBD1 as a possible D gene (6 bases). CDR3 loop: CASRGSGDSPLHF. CDR3 nucleotide sequence: TGTGCCAGCAGGGGATCAGGGGATTCACCCCTCCACTTT.